One sample yielded the 31 T cell receptor beta chains listed below, sequenced in a study of lymphopenia after photon versus proton radiotherapy. Some clones are missing from TCRdb's copy, which holds only in-frame ones; the method was immunoSEQ multiplex PCR. The data hold 35,000 to 45,000 clones, with around 83% observed a single time. Source: peripheral blood, taken from a patient treated with proton-based radiotherapy. The receptor source for this set is a woman in her 70s with pancreatic cancer.

The CDR3 here is CASSPRPLGEQFF. Written as DNA, the CDR3 is TGTGCCAGCAGTCCTAGACCCCTCGGCGAGCAGTTCTTC. The rearrangement uses TRBV14 and TRBJ2-1; the D is unclear. CDR3 length equals 13 residues. V lost 6 bases and J lost 10, with 16 bases in between. The V gene's germline CDR1 is SGHDN and CDR2 FVKESK.

This CDR3 reads CASSPGQARLQETQYF. The CDR3 DNA is TGCGCCAGCAGCCCCGGACAGGCGCGGCTCCAAGAGACCCAGTACTTC. V and J are TRBV5-1 and TRBJ2-5; 7 nucleotides line up with TRBD1. This CDR3 contains 16 residues. Germline V gives CDR1 SGHRS, CDR2 YFSETQ. Unmatched junction bases numbered 10, after V lost 4 bases and J lost 1 base.

The chain combines TRBV6-5 with TRBJ1-2; 7 bases are shared with TRBD1. Per the germline V gene, CDR1 is MNHEY and CDR2 is SVGAGI. V shed 0 bases and J 4 bases; nucleotides not matched to a gene: 2. The length of the CDR3 is 14 residues. The CDR3 DNA sequence: TGTGCCAGCAGTTACTCGGGACAGACCTATGGCTACACCTTC. Its protein product is CASSYSGQTYGYTF.

This clone was counted only a few times. CDR3 loop: CASSSEPSPWTGGNEKLFF. CDR3 sequence (DNA): TGTGCCAGCAGCTCGGAGCCCTCCCCTTGGACAGGGGGTAATGAAAAACTGTTTTTT. The chain employs TRBV11-2 and TRBJ1-4; 10 positions match TRBD1. Germline V gene data show CDR1 as SGHAT and CDR2 as FQNNGV. The CDR3 is made up of 19 amino acids. The V and J ends lost 4 bases and 4 bases, in that order; junction bases with no gene match: 15.

This chain uses TRBV6-1 with TRBJ1-2; TRBD1 agrees at 8 bases. This CDR3 region has 13 residues. Unmatched junction bases numbered 3, after V lost 4 bases and J lost 5 bases. Germline V lookup: CDR1 MNHNS, CDR2 SASEGT. The CDR3 coding sequence is TGTGCCAGCAGTGTGGGGGACAGGTATGGCTACACCTTC. This encodes CASSVGDRYGYTF.

This sequence joins TRBV19 and TRBJ2-3; 7 bases map to TRBD2. Germline V gene lookup returns CDR1 LNHDA and CDR2 SQIVND (reference sequence). The ends lost 7 bases at V and 1 base at J; junction bases unmatched: 8. This CDR3 has 15 residues. The CDR3 region is CASTEMGGGTDTQYF. The CDR3 bases are TGTGCCAGTACCGAGATGGGGGGGGGCACAGATACGCAGTATTTT.

The table lists this clone with a few counts. V gene TRBV7-3 combines with J gene TRBJ2-1; TRBD2 is a possible D gene (5 bases). Germline V CDR1 and CDR2: SGHTA, FQGTGA. V was cut by 3 bases and J by 5 bases, with 8 bases left in between. The CDR3 consists of 13 residues. The CDR3 loop reads CASSFTRDNEQFF. CDR3 DNA: TGTGCCAGCAGCTTTACTAGAGACAATGAGCAGTTCTTC.

V gene TRBV13 combines with J gene TRBJ1-1; possibly TRBD1 for D (5 bases). The CDR3 runs 17 residues. The V end lost 7 bases, the J end lost 0 bases, and 21 bases lay between the germline ends. Germline V gene lookup returns CDR1 PRHDT and CDR2 FYEKMQ (reference sequence). The CDR3 sequence is CASTEGRGGELNTEAFF. The CDR3 DNA reads TGTGCCAGCACCGAAGGACGGGGAGGGGAGCTGAACACTGAAGCTTTCTTT.

This chain links TRBV27 with TRBJ2-3, with a tentative D call TRBD1 (6 bases). Germline V CDR1 and CDR2: MNHEY, SMNVEV (reference sequence). The CDR3 loop spans 14 amino acids. V lost 6 bases to trimming and J lost 3 bases, with 13 bases between them. CDR3 loop: CASSYRESTDTQYF. In DNA, the CDR3 is TGTGCCAGCAGCTACAGGGAAAGTACAGATACGCAGTATTTT.

The gene calls are TRBV12-5 and TRBJ2-7; no firm D call. V was trimmed by 2 bases and J by 4 bases, leaving 9 bases between them. Germline V gene data show CDR1 as LGHNT and CDR2 as FRNRAP. The CDR3 loop spans 13 amino acids. The CDR3 protein is CASGLSPGYEQYF. For the CDR3, the DNA is TGTGCTAGTGGTTTGTCCCCAGGTTACGAGCAGTACTTC.

This clone was counted only a few times. The V call is TRBV28, the J call TRBJ1-5; D ambiguous. The length of the CDR3 is 17 residues. Germline CDR1 reads MDHEN; CDR2 reads SYDVKM. V dropped 2 bases and J dropped 4 bases, with 18 bases sitting between them. The CDR3 loop is CASSLGSNGRRNQPQHF. Written as DNA, the CDR3 is TGTGCCAGCAGTTTAGGCTCTAATGGACGGAGAAATCAGCCCCAGCATTTT.

This chain connects TRBV29-1 to TRBJ2-7; D is uncertain. CDR1 and CDR2 from the germline V gene are SQVTM and ANQGSEA. CDR3 length: 13 amino acids. The V gene lost 4 bases and the J gene lost 3 bases, with 13 bases spanning the gap. CDR3: CSVGSAVGYEQYF. The DNA for the CDR3 is TGCAGCGTTGGGTCCGCCGTGGGCTACGAGCAGTACTTC.

The chain is built from TRBV19 and TRBJ1-5, with TRBD1 matching over 10 bases. From germline, CDR1 is LNHDA and CDR2 SQIVND (reference sequence). The CDR3 totals 15 residues. V dropped 5 bases and J dropped 2; count of bases not matched to a gene: 3. Here the CDR3 DNA reads TGTGCCAGTAGTGACAGGGGGCTCGGCAATCAGCCCCAGCATTTT. Its translation: CASSDRGLGNQPQHF.

The J gene is TRBJ1-4, the V gene TRBV18, with TRBD1 identical over 9 bases. The trim removed 6 bases at V and 5 bases at J, leaving 4 bases unmatched. CDR1 KGHSH and CDR2 LQKENI come from the germline V gene. CDR3 length: 14 amino acids. CDR3 in amino acids: CASSPTGGNEKLFF. The CDR3 bases are TGTGCCAGCTCGCCTACAGGGGGCAATGAAAAACTGTTTTTT.

This clone was observed once. The V and J genes are TRBV28 and TRBJ2-1; D is perhaps TRBD1 or TRBD2 (6 bases each). Germline loops: CDR1 MDHEN, CDR2 SYDVKM. The CDR3 is 15 amino acids. V lost 5 bases and J lost 2, with 13 bases in between. For the CDR3, the DNA is TGTGCCAGCAGTAAGCTGGGGGGCCCCTACAATGAGCAGTTCTTC. This encodes CASSKLGGPYNEQFF.

CDR3: CAAAALVGGEQYF. DNA for the CDR3: TGTGCCGCAGCGGCACTAGTCGGAGGTGAGCAGTACTTC. V usage is TRBV2 and J usage is TRBJ2-7, with a tentative D call TRBD2 (5 bases). The CDR3 runs to 13 residues. From germline, CDR1 is SNHLY and CDR2 FYNNEI. V shed 11 bases and J shed 7 bases, with 21 bases lying between them.

The chain combines TRBV30 with TRBJ1-5; weak D call: TRBD1 (5 bases). The CDR3 contains 13 residues. The germline CDR1 and CDR2 sequences are GTSNPN and SVGIG (reference sequence). The V end was cut by 2 bases, the J end by 5 bases, with 10 bases between. CDR3 nucleotides: TGTGCCTGGAGTAGGGGTACGGATCAGCCCCAGCATTTT. This translates into CAWSRGTDQPQHF.

This chain joins TRBV29-1 and TRBJ2-6; D is unclear. V lost 5 bases and J lost 5, with 13 bases in between. Germline values: CDR1 SQVTM, CDR2 ANQGSEA. The CDR3 is 14 residues long. CDR3 DNA: TGCAGCGTTAGCATACAAAGTCGGGCCAACGTCCTGACTTTC. Amino acid sequence: CSVSIQSRANVLTF. The full variable domain, in which reference TRBV29-1 and TRBJ2-6 provide the parts outside the CDR3, is SAVISQKPSRDICQRGTSLTIQCQVDSQVTMMFWYRQQPGQSLTLIATANQGSEATYESGFVIDKFPISRPNLTFSTLTVSNMSPEDSSIYLCSVSIQSRANVLTFGAGSRLTVL.

The table lists this clone with a few counts. This chain connects TRBV28 to TRBJ1-1; no reliable D call. The CDR3 extends over 13 amino acids. The germline gives CDR1 MDHEN, CDR2 SYDVKM. V gave up 2 bases and J gave up 0 bases, with 4 bases separating them. This CDR3 reads CASSLVLNTEAFF. The CDR3 DNA sequence: TGTGCCAGCAGTTTAGTGCTGAACACTGAAGCTTTCTTT.

This chain links TRBV19 with TRBJ1-1, with TRBD1 identical over 7 bases. Trimming took 6 bases from V and 1 from J; bases not matched to a gene: 5. Germline lookup yields CDR1 LNHDA and CDR2 SQIVND (reference sequence). The CDR3 totals 14 residues. This chain's CDR3 is CASSRGNTNTEAFF. The CDR3 DNA sequence: TGTGCCAGTAGCAGGGGGAATACGAACACTGAAGCTTTCTTT. Variable domain in full (rest from reference TRBV19 and TRBJ1-1): DGGITQSPKYLFRKEGQNVTLSCEQNLNHDAMYWYRQDPGQGLRLIYYSQIVNDFQKGDIAEGYSVSREKKESFPLTVTSAQKNPTAFYLCASSRGNTNTEAFFGQGTRLTVV.

This rearrangement joins TRBV5-1 to TRBJ2-7; the D is unclear. The germline V gene encodes CDR1 SGHRS and CDR2 YFSETQ. Deletions cut 6 bases from V and 1 base from J, with 5 bases between. CDR3 length equals 11 residues. CDR3 nucleotide sequence: TGCGCCAGCACCAATTCCTACGAGCAGTACTTC. It translates to CASTNSYEQYF.

J is TRBJ2-3 and V is TRBV7-9, with 7 nucleotides matching TRBD2. This CDR3 spans 15 amino acids. V was pared by 5 bases and J by 2 bases, with 7 bases of the junction left unmatched. Germline assignment: CDR1 SEHNR and CDR2 FQNEAQ (reference sequence). The CDR3 sequence is CASSAGGSNTDTQYF. The CDR3, as DNA: TGTGCCAGCAGCGCCGGGGGGTCGAACACAGATACGCAGTATTTT. Full variable domain (outside the CDR3, taken from reference TRBV7-9 and TRBJ2-3): DTGVSQNPRHKITKRGQNVTFRCDPISEHNRLYWYRQTLGQGPEFLTYFQNEAQLEKSRLLSDRFSAERPKGSFSTLEIQRTEQGDSAMYLCASSAGGSNTDTQYFGPGTRLTVL.

In this sample, this clone turned up once. The V gene is TRBV19, the J gene TRBJ2-2; D is possibly TRBD2 (5 bases). CDR3 length equals 13 residues. V lost 4 bases and J lost 7, with 10 bases in between. Looked up from germline, CDR1 is LNHDA and CDR2 is SQIVND (reference sequence). In DNA form, the CDR3 reads TGTGCCAGTAGTAGTTCGGGGTACGGGGAGCTGTTTTTT. The encoded protein is CASSSSGYGELFF.

The chain uses TRBV6-1 and TRBJ1-1; D not resolved. V lost 8 bases and J 1 base, leaving 14 bases between the germline ends. This CDR3 region has 14 residues. Germline V CDR1 and CDR2: MNHNS, SASEGT. This chain's CDR3 is CASRRTSANTEAFF. In DNA form, the CDR3 reads TGTGCCAGCCGAAGAACTAGCGCGAACACTGAAGCTTTCTTT.

The chain couples TRBV27 to TRBJ2-7; 12 bases map to TRBD1. The CDR3 consists of 18 residues. Losses at the gene ends were 6 bases for V and 0 bases for J; bases not matched to a gene: 12. Germline assignment: CDR1 MNHEY and CDR2 SMNVEV (reference sequence). The CDR3, as DNA: TGTGCCAGCAGGCCAACCGGGACAGGGGGCGGGAGCTCCTACGAGCAGTACTTC. Amino acids: CASRPTGTGGGSSYEQYF.

This CDR3 is CASSLDLGGSYEQYF. In DNA form, the CDR3 reads TGTGCCAGCAGCTTAGATCTCGGGGGCTCCTACGAGCAGTACTTC. The chain has TRBV11-2 and TRBJ2-7, with D possibly being TRBD2 (6 bases). CDR1 and CDR2 (germline): SGHAT, FQNNGV. The CDR3 is 15 amino acids. The V gene lost 0 bases and the J gene lost 0 bases, with 9 bases spanning the gap.

This clone is medium-sized in the sample. The chain is built from TRBV29-1 and TRBJ2-2, with D perhaps matching TRBD1 or TRBD2 (5 bases each). Germline CDR1 and CDR2: SQVTM and ANQGSEA. V lost 4 bases, J lost 5 bases, and 14 bases lay in between. The CDR3 is 14 amino acids. Written as DNA, the CDR3 is TGCAGCGTTGGGACACTCGCGGGTACCGGGGAGCTGTTTTTT. Translating it yields CSVGTLAGTGELFF.

The chain links TRBV23-1 to TRBJ2-6; perhaps TRBD2 as D (6 bases). TRBV23-1 is classed as an ORF, of uncertain function. The CDR3 totals 17 residues. The V gene lost 7 bases and the J gene lost 0 bases, with 16 bases spanning the gap. The CDR3 loop is CASTKRDSNSGANVLTF. In DNA form, the CDR3 reads TGCGCCAGCACGAAACGGGACTCTAACTCTGGGGCCAACGTCCTGACTTTC.

The rearrangement links TRBV11-2 to TRBJ2-2; 11 nucleotides line up with TRBD2. V was pared by 3 bases and J by 0 bases, with 6 bases of the junction left unmatched. The germline CDR1 and CDR2 sequences are SGHAT and FQNNGV. This CDR3 spans 18 amino acids. The chain's CDR3 is CASSLGTSGFANTGELFF. The CDR3 DNA sequence: TGTGCCAGCAGCTTGGGGACTAGCGGTTTCGCGAACACCGGGGAGCTGTTTTTT.

This chain joins TRBV2 and TRBJ1-5; 9 bases line up with TRBD1. V shed 6 bases, J shed 6 bases, and the junction held 12 bases outside the gene matches. The CDR3 sequence is 16 residues long. Per the germline V gene, CDR1 is SNHLY and CDR2 is FYNNEI. CDR3 nucleotide sequence: TGTGCCAGCAGGGGAACAGGGATGGGACAGGGTCAGCCCCAGCATTTT. It is translated as CASRGTGMGQGQPQHF.

The chain combines TRBV5-4 with TRBJ2-5; TRBD1 matches 8 bases. V shed 1 base, J shed 5 bases, and the junction held 4 bases outside the gene matches. Germline values: CDR1 SGHNT, CDR2 YYREEE (reference sequence). The CDR3 consists of 14 residues. The CDR3 region is CASSLRTGSETQYF. CDR3 coding DNA: TGTGCCAGCAGCTTGCGGACAGGGTCGGAGACCCAGTACTTC.